This T cell receptor beta chain was captured in a study of blood T cell repertoires in COVID-19. Study overall: Collection of acute and convalescent COVID-19 samples took place in the United States, Italy and Spain. From T cells, B-cell-depleted T cells, or PBMCs came the material, which was cDNA or gDNA.

This CDR3 spans 17 amino acids. Trimming cost V 4 bases and J 1 base; bases outside gene matches: 2. The germline CDR1 and CDR2 sequences are SGHNT and YYREEE (reference sequence). Per the study methods: Amplification of reference gene primers provided the estimated nucleated cell counts. Using immunoSEQ multiplex PCR, the repertoire was profiled, and TCRdb retains in-frame clones only, with some absent. V and J calls and clone size are given by that table; D and trimming were obtained from the DNA. The sample comprises fewer than 200,000 clones, around 89% of which are singletons, and roughly 25% rests with the top ten.

Material: peripheral blood. The chain links TRBV5-4 to TRBJ2-1; 16 nucleotides line up with TRBD2. The sequence derives from a man in his fifties or sixties with acute or convalescent COVID-19. CDR3 in DNA: TGTGCCAGCAGCAAGGGACTAGCGGGAGGGTCCTACAATGAGCAGTTCTTC. It yields the protein CASSKGLAGGSYNEQFF. Looking up the rest from reference TRBV5-4 and TRBJ2-1 gives the full variable domain: ETGVTQSPTHLIKTRGQQVTLRCSSQSGHNTVSWYQQALGQGPQFIFQYYREEENGRGNFPPRFSGLQFPNYSSELNVNALELDDSALYLCASSKGLAGGSYNEQFFGPGTRLTVL.